These 5 T cell receptor beta chains were sequenced from one sample in a study of shared clonotypes between healthy human individuals. Method: immunoSEQ multiplex PCR; TCRdb's copy keeps in-frame clones and lacks some. The repertoire holds approximately 98,000 clones, about 70% seen once, with more than 20% in the top ten. What was sequenced was memory CD8+ T cells sorted from blood. Regarding subset: CD45RO+ cells pooled with CCR7-negative TemRA cells. Source of these receptors: a woman younger than 45 in good health.

V gene TRBV9 combines with J gene TRBJ1-1; D is unresolved. Germline V lookup: CDR1 SGDLS, CDR2 YYNGEE. This CDR3 has 13 residues. V was trimmed by 0 bases and J by 0 bases, leaving 3 bases between them. The CDR3 sequence is CASSVDLNTEAFF. CDR3 coding DNA: TGTGCCAGCAGCGTAGACTTGAACACTGAAGCTTTCTTT.

The chain links TRBV4-2 to TRBJ2-7; 11 positions agree with TRBD2. CDR3 length equals 13 residues. The V gene end was trimmed by 6 bases and the J gene end by 3 bases; junction bases not matched to a gene: 1. Germline V lookup: CDR1 LGHNA, CDR2 YNFKEQ. The CDR3 DNA sequence: TGTGCCAGCAGGACTAGCGGGGACTACGAGCAGTACTTC. This translates into CASRTSGDYEQYF.

J is TRBJ2-5 and V is TRBV7-8; 11 bases are shared with TRBD2. Germline V lookup: CDR1 SGHVS, CDR2 FQNEAQ. With V trimmed by 0 bases and J by 5 bases, 5 bases remained unmatched. The CDR3 is 16 residues long. Written as DNA, the CDR3 is TGTGCCAGCAGCTTAGCGCGTAGCGGGAGGGCGGAGACCCAGTACTTC. It is translated as CASSLARSGRAETQYF.

This chain links TRBV7-9 with TRBJ1-2; 9 nucleotides agree with TRBD1. V shed 5 bases, J shed 1 base, and the junction held 17 bases outside the gene matches. The CDR3 length is 19 residues. CDR1 and CDR2 (germline): SEHNR, FQNEAQ (reference sequence). For the CDR3, the DNA is TGTGCCAGCAGCCCCCAATACAGGGGGCACGGCCGGTTTAACTATGGCTACACCTTC. This sequence encodes CASSPQYRGHGRFNYGYTF.

J is TRBJ2-1 and V is TRBV6-4; D could derive from TRBD1 or TRBD2 (7 bases each). The CDR3 sequence is 16 residues long. Per germline, CDR1 MRHNA and CDR2 SNTAGT. Trimming removed 6 bases from V and 8 bases from J, with 23 bases in between. The DNA for the CDR3 is TGTGCCAGCAGCCCCGGACAGGAGGGGAGGGACCATGAGCAGTTCTTC. As protein: CASSPGQEGRDHEQFF.